The rows below give T cell receptor beta chains drawn from one sample of a study of OX40 agonist ivuxolimab in advanced cancers. Sequenced by immunoSEQ multiplex PCR; TCRdb stores in-frame clones only, minus some. The data contain 95,000 to 120,000 clones, 85% to 95% of them singletons. This specimen was CD4+ or CD8+ T cells sorted from blood, taken in a trial of the OX40 agonist ivuxolimab. These receptors were obtained from an adult with an advanced solid tumor such as melanoma, head and neck, liver or kidney cancer. The CDR3 runs from the conserved cysteine through the conserved F or W. A D gene is named only where the DNA matches it firmly. Some rows mark clone size as missing; the rest say once, few, many or name a class of expanded clone.

abundance	v_gene	d_gene	j_gene	CDR3aa	CDR3nt
NA	TRBV19	NA	TRBJ2-7	CASSASPESYEQYF	TGTGCCAGTTCGGCTAGCCCAGAATCCTACGAGCAGTACTTC
NA	TRBV7-2	NA	TRBJ1-5	CASSLGRLSNQPQHF	TGTGCCAGCAGCTTAGGACGGCTAAGCAATCAGCCCCAGCATTTT
NA	TRBV25-1	NA	TRBJ1-4	CASSAQGTGPGEKLFF	TGTGCCAGCAGTGCTCAGGGAACTGGCCCGGGTGAAAAACTGTTTTTT
NA	TRBV6-5	NA	TRBJ1-2	CASSYVRSYGYTF	TGTGCCAGCAGTTACGTCCGGAGCTATGGCTACACCTTC
NA	TRBV5-4	TRBD2	TRBJ2-1	CASISSPTSGFVNEQFF	TGTGCCAGCATCTCTAGCCCGACTAGCGGGTTTGTCAATGAGCAGTTCTTC
NA	TRBV28	TRBD1	TRBJ1-1	CASSPWTGKAFF	TGTGCCAGCAGTCCCTGGACAGGGAAAGCTTTCTTT
NA	TRBV2	TRBD2	TRBJ2-1	CASSSRTSGHSYNEQFF	TGTGCCAGCAGTTCTAGGACTAGCGGCCACTCCTACAATGAGCAGTTCTTC
NA	TRBV5-1	NA	TRBJ1-1	CASSLGLQGNTEAFF	TGCGCCAGCAGCTTGGGCCTACAGGGCAACACTGAAGCTTTCTTT
NA	TRBV6-1	NA	TRBJ1-5	CASTQGNQPQHF	TGTGCCAGCACACAGGGCAATCAGCCCCAGCATTTT
NA	TRBV6-4	NA	TRBJ1-1	CASSDSKQSWEAFF	TGTGCCAGCAGTGACTCAAAGCAGAGCTGGGAAGCTTTCTTT
once	TRBV18	NA	TRBJ1-1	CASSRDRSTEAFF	TGTGCCAGCTCACGCGACAGGAGCACTGAAGCTTTCTTT
once	TRBV30	TRBD1	TRBJ1-1	CAWSVHDRGIFYTEAFF	TGTGCCTGGAGTGTACACGACAGGGGTATTTTTTACACTGAAGCTTTCTTT
few	TRBV2	NA	TRBJ1-2	CASSEVSQGEYGYTF	TGTGCCAGCAGTGAAGTGTCACAGGGTGAATATGGCTACACCTTC
NA	TRBV6-1	NA	TRBJ2-7	CASSRQRAIPHEQYF	TGTGCCAGCAGTCGCCAAAGGGCCATACCCCACGAGCAGTACTTC
NA	TRBV5-4	NA	TRBJ2-1	CASSLVGGRGNEQFF	TGTGCCAGCAGCTTGGTCGGGGGGCGCGGGAATGAGCAGTTCTTC
NA	TRBV6-1	TRBD1	TRBJ1-1	CASSESWGTGGAFF	TGTGCCAGCAGTGAAAGTTGGGGGACAGGGGGTGCTTTCTTT
NA	TRBV27	TRBD1	TRBJ2-2	CASSPQGAVGELFF	TGTGCCAGCAGTCCTCAGGGGGCGGTTGGGGAGCTGTTTTTT